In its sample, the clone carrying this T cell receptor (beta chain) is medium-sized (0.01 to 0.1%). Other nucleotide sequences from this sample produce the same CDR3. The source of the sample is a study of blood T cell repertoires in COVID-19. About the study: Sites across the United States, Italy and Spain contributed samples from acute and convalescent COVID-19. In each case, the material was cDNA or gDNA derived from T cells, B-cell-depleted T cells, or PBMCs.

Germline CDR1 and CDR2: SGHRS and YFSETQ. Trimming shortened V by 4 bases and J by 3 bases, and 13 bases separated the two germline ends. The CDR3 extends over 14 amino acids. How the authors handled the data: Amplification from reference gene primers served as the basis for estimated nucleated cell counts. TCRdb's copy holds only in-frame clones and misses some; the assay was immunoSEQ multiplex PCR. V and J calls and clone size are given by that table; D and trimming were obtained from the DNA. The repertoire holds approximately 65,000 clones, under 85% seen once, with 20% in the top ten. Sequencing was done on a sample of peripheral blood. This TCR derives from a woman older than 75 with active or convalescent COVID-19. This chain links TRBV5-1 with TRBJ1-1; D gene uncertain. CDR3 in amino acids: CASSLDPEDTEAFF. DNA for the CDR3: TGCGCCAGCAGCCTCGACCCGGAGGACACTGAAGCTTTCTTT.